Only one count was recorded for the clone carrying this T cell receptor (beta chain). Its antigen remains unidentified. The data originate from a study of cytomegalovirus exposure and HLA in healthy donors. Between the trimmed V and J ends, which lost 5 bases and 0 bases, there was a span of 7 bases. Germline assignment: CDR1 SEHNR and CDR2 FQNEAQ (reference sequence). The CDR3 contains 13 residues. Study-level results: Earlier findings revealed that most TCR beta V segments proved productive either about 87% or about 30% of the time. The likely explanation for a cluster of highly shared sequence variants was sequencing artifact. Excluded were some V segments that proved indistinguishable, including TRBV6-2 and TRBV6-3. The authors enumerated around 150 TCR beta chains as linked to cytomegalovirus.

The PCR used 60 Vbeta and 13 Jbeta primers. Here immunoSEQ multiplex PCR was the method, and the copy in TCRdb shows in-frame clones only, minus some. Among 150,000 to 200,000 clones, over 70% were seen once, and the ten largest hold around 2%. Sequenced input: PBMCs. J is TRBJ1-2 and V is TRBV7-9; D remains ambiguous. The receptor's source is a woman between 18 and 30 years old in good health and CMV-seropositive. The CDR3 is CASSKQTNYGYTF. CDR3 bases: TGTGCCAGCAGCAAACAAACTAACTATGGCTACACCTTC.